The entry below describes one TCR beta chain. The sample holds a few counts of this clonotype. It lacks a known antigen. There are no base qualities to consult, and no much larger clone falls within one base. This specimen comes from a study of molecular identifiers for immune sequencing clone quantification (dated by TCRdb to 2017 to 2018). In terms of the full investigation: For a replicate experiment, RNA from around 20,000 or 99,000 naive CD8 T cells was divided into five aliquots, of which four were sequenced. The study was a methods study using CD8 T cells to benchmark molecular-identifier clustering-based TCR repertoire sequencing (MIDCIRS) and TCR RNA copy counting. The study at large found these results: Even against a background of one million naive CD8 T cells, spiked-in Jurkat TCR RNA amounting to a single cell's worth was reported to be detectable. Spiked-in Jurkat TCR RNA (about ten copies' worth), which is not part of the donor repertoire, was contained in the naive libraries. In CMV-specific effector cells, over 97% of molecules were held by clones above 20 RNA copies, whereas under 1% of molecules were held by such clones in naive cells. Roughly 3 recovered TCR RNA copies per cell were obtained by modeling, versus approximately 10 by digital PCR, implying a capture efficiency of about 30%. When barcode sub-clustering was not used, chimeric consensus sequences inflated TCR diversity, with chimeras reaching as high as 47%. Highly expanded clone sizes could be underestimated because identical TCR molecules may share a barcode.

The method was PCR. Reads for this sample came from a NextSeq 500. Bulk TCR libraries were generated as previously described, with the TCR primers listed in Table S5 used. Purification of total RNA was performed with the Qiagen AllPrep DNA/RNA kit. Before any analysis, reads coming from multiple sequencing runs of the same library were combined into one pool. The authors processed their data as follows. Reads were retained only if the reads had an exact TCR constant sequence, and the retained reads were trimmed to 150 nt and grouped according to their 12-nt molecular barcodes. Reads within each barcode group were sub-clustered using a 15% Levenshtein threshold, and quality-weighted consensus sequences were constructed for each RNA molecule. Non-functional sequences were discarded, and so were lower-count sequences lying one edit away from another sequence. On the basis of fitting two negative binomial distributions, barcode sub-clusters with fewer than 20% of the maximum read count were discarded. TCRdb reprocessing: public reads trimmed at Q25 with fastp, clones called with MiXCR, in-frame beta chains kept. Rows with one shared CDR3 protein collapse into an entry with the most common genes and DNA. TCRdb, not the authors, supplied the V and J calls. The sample contains fewer than 8,500 distinct CDR3 sequences, roughly 37% of them found a single time. The leading ten clones occupy around 7% of the sample.

V is pared back by 1 base and J by 4 bases, with 11 bases lying between the germline termini. From its cysteine to its phenylalanine, the CDR3 spans 14 amino acids. Here the CDR3 DNA is all that survives: 42 bases in frame from base 1. Based on the germline V gene, the CDR1 and CDR2 sequences are LGHNA and YSLEER. Libraries of naive CD8 T cells were built from approximately 20,000 to 980,000 sorted cells, with 10%, 30% or 50% of the purified RNA used. Naive CD8 T cells, defined as CD8+CD4-CCR7+CD45RA+, were FACS-sorted into RLT Plus buffer on a BD FACSAria II. To test detection sensitivity, Jurkat RNA equivalent to nine to ten TCR copies was spiked into samples of roughly 20,000-1,000,000 naive CD8 T cells. Enrichment of CD8 T cells was done with RosetteSep CD8+ T Cell Enrichment Cocktail plus Ficoll-Paque, and ACK red cell lysis came afterward.

This chain joins TRBV4-3 to TRBJ2-7; TRBD2 might be the D gene, on 5 matching bases. The TCR originated in a human donor in good health. Some libraries in this study had Jurkat cell RNA spiked in. Sequencing was done on a sample of naive CD8+ T cells from blood, with Jurkat cell RNA spiked in. The cell subset or site label of this sample denotes: FACS-sorted CD8+CD4-CCR7+CD45RA+ naive T cells. Here is the DNA: TGCGCCAGCAGCCAAGCCGTCGGCGGGTACGAGCAGTACTTC. It translates to CASSQAVGGYEQYF.